The 30 T cell receptor beta chains below come from one sample, sequenced in a study of CD8+CD57+ T cells in acquired aplastic anemia. The template used for profiling TCR beta VDJ and CDR3 was genomic DNA. TCRdb analysed the reads with MiXCR anew, one entry per CDR3 protein. In the table there are under 250,000 distinct CDR3 sequences, roughly 33% of which are singletons. Sequenced material: sorted CD4+, CD8+, or CD8+CD57+ T cells (not recorded which) from PBMCs. These TCRs come from a human donor in good health, serving as a control.

Only a few counts were recorded for this clonotype. This chain uses TRBV25-1 with TRBJ1-5; D is perhaps TRBD1 (5 bases). Germline CDR1 and CDR2: MGHDK and SYGVNS. The CDR3 totals 14 residues. With 5 bases removed from V and 4 bases from J, the gap between germline ends came to 12 bases. CDR3 nucleotides: TGTGCCAGCAGTTTGGGGGGATTAAATCAGCCCCAGCATTTT. It codes for CASSLGGLNQPQHF.

The CDR3: CASSPPDRGETQYF. CDR3 bases: TGTGCCAGCTCACCTCCCGACAGGGGAGAGACCCAGTACTTC. This chain connects TRBV18 to TRBJ2-5; 8 bases match TRBD1. Germline V gives CDR1 KGHSH, CDR2 LQKENI. CDR3 length: 14 residues. The V segment lost 3 bases and the J segment 4 bases; nucleotides outside the gene matches: 4.

This chain joins TRBV2 and TRBJ1-2; perhaps TRBD1 as D (6 bases). Trimming removed 8 bases at V and 3 bases at J, with 16 bases between. CDR1 and CDR2 from the germline V gene are SNHLY and FYNNEI. The CDR3 has 14 amino acids. DNA for the CDR3: TGTGCCAGCGCCTCAGGGGAGTGGGACTATGGCTACACCTTC. Translated: CASASGEWDYGYTF.

This clonotype was found many times. The chain couples TRBV29-1 to TRBJ2-3; 9 bases line up with TRBD2. The germline V gene encodes CDR1 SQVTM and CDR2 ANQGSEA. There are 14 residues in the CDR3. Unmatched junction bases numbered 7, after V lost 3 bases and J lost 6 bases. CDR3 DNA sequence: TGCAGCGTTGAGAGGGGGCTAGCGGGGGATACGCAGTATTTT. It encodes CSVERGLAGDTQYF.

This clonotype was seen repeatedly, ten times or more. The CDR3 sequence: CASSEGFRGNYGYTF. For the CDR3, the DNA is TGTGCCAGCAGTGAAGGTTTCAGGGGAAACTATGGCTACACCTTC. The chain combines TRBV2 with TRBJ1-2; D possibly corresponds to TRBD1 (6 bases). The CDR3 extends over 15 amino acids. Between the trimmed V and J ends, which lost 1 base and 2 bases, there was a span of 11 bases. Germline assignment: CDR1 SNHLY and CDR2 FYNNEI.

This clonotype was found many times. The chain is built from TRBV5-1 and TRBJ2-7; tentative D call: TRBD2 (6 bases). Germline CDR1 is SGHRS and CDR2 is YFSETQ. This CDR3 spans 15 amino acids. The V end lost 3 bases, the J end lost 2 bases, and 15 bases lay between the germline ends. CDR3: CASSYGAGGAYEQYF. Here the CDR3 DNA reads TGCGCCAGCAGCTACGGGGCTGGAGGGGCCTACGAGCAGTACTTC.

This sequence joins TRBV3-1 and TRBJ2-5, with 15 bases that match TRBD2. The junction had 10 bases not matched to a gene; V was cut back by 4 bases and J by 7 bases. The germline gives CDR1 LGHDT, CDR2 YNNKEL (reference sequence). The CDR3 is 17 residues long. This CDR3 is CASSLRGTSGRSGTQYF. For the CDR3, the DNA is TGTGCCAGCAGCCTCCGCGGGACTAGCGGGAGGTCGGGGACCCAGTACTTC.

In its sample, this clonotype was seen a few times. A read error is possible here, since a much larger clone lies one base away. The CDR3 DNA reads as TGTGCCAGCAGCCCCTTACTAGCGGGATGGGGCGTGCAGTACTTC. Encoded protein: CASSPLLAGWGVQYF. V gene TRBV9 combines with J gene TRBJ2-7; 10 bases fit TRBD2. The CDR3 totals 15 residues. The germline V gene encodes CDR1 SGDLS and CDR2 YYNGEE. The V and J ends lost 4 bases and 9 bases, in that order; junction bases with no gene match: 13.

V gene TRBV11-2 combines with J gene TRBJ2-7, with 9 bases matching TRBD2. Trimming cost V 1 base and J 1 base; bases outside gene matches: 5. Germline-derived CDR1 and CDR2 are SGHAT and FQNNGV. The CDR3 extends over 16 amino acids. Written as DNA, the CDR3 is TGTGCCAGCAGCTTAGTTGGCCTAGCGGGATCCTACGAGCAGTACTTC. As protein: CASSLVGLAGSYEQYF.

This clonotype showed up many times. V and J are TRBV10-2 and TRBJ2-7; D ambiguous. V shed 6 bases and J shed 2 bases, with 11 bases lying between them. CDR1 and CDR2 from the germline V gene are WSHSY and SAAADI. The CDR3 is made up of 13 amino acids. Written as DNA, the CDR3 is TGCGCCAGCAGGATGAGCGTACCCTACGAGCAGTACTTC. It yields the protein CASRMSVPYEQYF.

This clonotype was observed at least ten times. This chain connects TRBV6-1 to TRBJ1-6; 7 positions agree with TRBD1. Germline CDR1 is MNHNS and CDR2 is SASEGT. V was pared by 6 bases and J by 5 bases, with 10 bases of the junction left unmatched. There are 16 residues in the CDR3. The CDR3 spells CASSRTRDSNNSPLHF. The CDR3 DNA is TGTGCCAGCAGCCGAACCCGGGACAGCAATAATTCACCCCTCCACTTT.

In its sample, this clonotype was seen many times. The rearrangement links TRBV20-1 to TRBJ1-1; a weak D match, TRBD1 (6 bases). The germline gives CDR1 DFQATT, CDR2 SNEGSKA (reference sequence). Between the trimmed V and J ends, which lost 3 bases and 2 bases, there was a span of 10 bases. This CDR3 region has 13 residues. The CDR3 loop is CSASGTKNTEAFF. The CDR3 nucleotides are TGCAGTGCTAGCGGGACAAAAAACACTGAAGCTTTCTTT.

This chain uses TRBV10-2 with TRBJ2-7, with 8 bases identical to TRBD2. The CDR3 has 16 amino acids. V was clipped by 0 bases and J by 6 bases; unmatched bases: 10. Germline CDR1 and CDR2: WSHSY and SAAADI. CDR3 sequence reads: CASSESGRGATREQYF. The CDR3 DNA reads TGCGCCAGCAGTGAGTCTGGGCGGGGGGCGACCCGCGAGCAGTACTTC.

The chain recombines TRBV7-9 with TRBJ1-4, with a possible D match to TRBD1 (6 bases). V lost 0 bases and J lost 8, with 10 bases in between. Germline lookup yields CDR1 SEHNR and CDR2 FQNEAQ (reference sequence). This CDR3 is built from 14 residues. The CDR3 protein is CASSLAQGDEKLFF. CDR3 sequence (DNA): TGTGCCAGCAGCTTAGCACAGGGAGACGAAAAACTGTTTTTT. Combining the CDR3 with reference TRBV7-9 and TRBJ1-4 gives the whole variable domain DTGVSQNPRHKITKRGQNVTFRCDPISEHNRLYWYRQTLGQGPEFLTYFQNEAQLEKSRLLSDRFSAERPKGSFSTLEIQRTEQGDSAMYLCASSLAQGDEKLFFGSGTQLSVL.

In regard to this clonotype: A read error is possible here, since a much larger clone lies one base away. The CDR3 ends on some other residue instead of the conserved phenylalanine or tryptophan, so this is likely a read error. The chain couples TRBV2 to TRBJ2-4; 11 bases agree with TRBD1. The V segment lost 5 bases and the J segment 8 bases; nucleotides outside the gene matches: 8. CDR1 is SNHLY, CDR2 FYNNEI, per germline. The CDR3 runs to 15 residues. DNA for the CDR3: TGTGCCAGCAGTAAAGACCGGGACAGGGGGTACATTCAGTACCTC. Translation: CASSKDRDRGYIQYL.

V and J are TRBV2 and TRBJ2-2, with D uncertain. CDR3 length equals 14 residues. The germline V and J ends were trimmed by 5 bases and 1 base, with 8 bases remaining between them. Germline V gene data show CDR1 as SNHLY and CDR2 as FYNNEI. CDR3 residues: CASSFLRNTGELFF. CDR3 in DNA: TGTGCCAGCAGTTTTCTGCGGAACACCGGGGAGCTGTTTTTT.

The chain couples TRBV29-1 to TRBJ1-6, with D possibly matching TRBD1 (5 bases). Germline V gene data show CDR1 as SQVTM and CDR2 as ANQGSEA. The CDR3 consists of 11 residues. V shed 8 bases and J shed 10 bases, with 12 bases lying between them. The CDR3 sequence: CSPSRGSPLHF. CDR3 DNA: TGCAGCCCCTCGAGGGGCTCACCCCTCCACTTT.

A note on this clonotype: At one of its ends the junction is not consistent with the germline gene, which may arise from a read error. This chain connects TRBV2 to TRBJ2-7; D is ambiguous. CDR1 SNHLY and CDR2 FYNNEI come from the germline V gene. The CDR3 length is 12 residues. As DNA, the CDR3 is TGTGCCAGCAGTGTATGGAAAGACGCGCAGTGCTTC. Its translation: CASSVWKDAQCF.

As regards this clonotype: A junction end diverges from the germline sequence, so it may reflect a read error. The chain is built from TRBV10-3 and TRBJ2-3; TRBD2 matches 7 bases. The germline gives CDR1 ENHRY, CDR2 SYGVKD. The CDR3 runs to 15 residues. The CDR3 loop is CASSPQRDSTDTQYF. CDR3 DNA sequence: TGTGCCAGCAGTCCTCAGCGGGACAGCACAGATACGCAGTATTTT.

In its sample, this clonotype was seen a few times. The chain joins TRBV25-1 to TRBJ2-1; TRBD2 agrees at 12 bases. CDR3 size: 16 residues. CDR1 and CDR2 (germline): MGHDK, SYGVNS. V gave up 8 bases and J gave up 1 base; unmatched junction bases: 6. The CDR3 here is CASSRTSGTSYNEQFF. CDR3 nucleotide sequence: TGTGCCAGCTCACGGACTAGCGGGACGTCCTACAATGAGCAGTTCTTC.

J is TRBJ1-4 and V is TRBV19, with D perhaps matching TRBD1 (5 bases). CDR3 size: 15 residues. CDR1 is LNHDA and CDR2 is SQIVND in the germline V gene (reference sequence). Trimming left V 0 bases short and J 8 bases short, with 13 bases between. The CDR3 sequence is CASSIDPRKGEKLFF. The CDR3 coding sequence is TGTGCCAGTAGTATAGATCCCCGCAAGGGGGAAAAACTGTTTTTT.

The chain carries TRBV18 and TRBJ1-2; 7 bases align to TRBD1. The CDR3 contains 15 residues. Germline loops: CDR1 KGHSH, CDR2 LQKENI. V lost 0 bases, J lost 6 bases, and 7 bases stayed unmatched. In DNA form, the CDR3 reads TGTGCCAGCTCACCACCGGGGCAGGGGGAAAATGGCTACACCTTC. Amino acids: CASSPPGQGENGYTF.

This clonotype was picked up many times. V usage is TRBV15 and J usage is TRBJ1-5; D perhaps matches TRBD1 (5 bases). Germline V lookup: CDR1 LNHNV, CDR2 YYDKDF (reference sequence). V was trimmed by 1 base and J by 6 bases, leaving 10 bases between them. This CDR3 region has 14 residues. CDR3 DNA sequence: TGTGCCACCAGCAGAGTAACAGGAGGTCAGCCCCAGCATTTT. Its protein is CATSRVTGGQPQHF.

This clonotype was observed a handful of times. The chain couples TRBV29-1 to TRBJ1-2; 11 bases line up with TRBD1. Trimming at V came to 0 bases and at J to 6 bases, leaving 6 bases not matched to a gene. The germline V gene encodes CDR1 SQVTM and CDR2 ANQGSEA. This CDR3 has 15 residues. CDR3 sequence (DNA): TGCAGCGTTGAAGATCAGGACAGGGGGCGAGATGGCTACACCTTC. Translated, it gives CSVEDQDRGRDGYTF.

In its sample, this clonotype was seen many times. The V call is TRBV5-4, the J call TRBJ1-2, with TRBD1 as a possible D gene (5 bases). Germline loops: CDR1 SGHNT, CDR2 YYREEE (reference sequence). Trimming took off 4 bases at V and 4 bases at J, with 11 bases between the two ends. The CDR3 loop spans 13 amino acids. CDR3 DNA: TGTGCCAGCAGCCCCTGGGACCGCTATGGCTACACCTTC. It yields the protein CASSPWDRYGYTF.

This clonotype was seen ten or more times. The rearrangement uses TRBV7-3 and TRBJ1-6; D is perhaps TRBD1 (6 bases). This CDR3 is built from 13 residues. Germline V lookup: CDR1 SGHTA, CDR2 FQGTGA. V was pared by 5 bases and J by 8 bases, with 10 bases between. The CDR3 loop reads CASSPNRDSPLHF. The CDR3 DNA sequence: TGTGCCAGCAGCCCCAACAGGGATTCACCCCTCCACTTT.

The chain joins TRBV2 to TRBJ2-1, with TRBD2 matching over 11 bases. The CDR3 is made up of 15 amino acids. Looked up from germline, CDR1 is SNHLY and CDR2 is FYNNEI. Trimming took 6 bases from V and 5 from J; bases not matched to a gene: 6. The CDR3 DNA follows: TGTGCCAGCAGGAGGGGGACTAGCGGAGACAATGAGCAGTTCTTC. This codes for CASRRGTSGDNEQFF.

This clonotype appeared many times. The chain carries TRBV20-1 and TRBJ2-1, with unresolved D. Trimming took off 4 bases at V and 8 bases at J, with 12 bases between the two ends. Germline CDR1 and CDR2: DFQATT and SNEGSKA (reference sequence). CDR3 length: 12 amino acids. This CDR3 is CSAIARRDEQFF. CDR3 bases: TGCAGTGCTATCGCAAGAAGGGATGAGCAGTTCTTC.

With regard to this clonotype: The junction departs from the called germline gene at one end, perhaps through a read error. The J gene is TRBJ2-1, the V gene TRBV10-1, with D tentatively TRBD1 or TRBD2 (6 bases each). There are 12 residues in the CDR3. CDR1 and CDR2 (germline): WNHNN, SYGVQD (reference sequence). CDR3 bases: TGTGCCATCAGTGTGGAGGGGGATGAGCAGTTCTTC. It is translated as CAISVEGDEQFF.

The chain employs TRBV5-1 and TRBJ2-1, with 11 bases matching TRBD2. Germline V gene data show CDR1 as SGHRS and CDR2 as YFSETQ. The CDR3 is made up of 14 amino acids. The V segment lost 7 bases and the J segment 9 bases; nucleotides outside the gene matches: 9. CDR3 in amino acids: CASATSGMASEQFF. For the CDR3, the DNA is TGCGCCAGCGCGACTAGCGGGATGGCGAGTGAGCAGTTCTTC.